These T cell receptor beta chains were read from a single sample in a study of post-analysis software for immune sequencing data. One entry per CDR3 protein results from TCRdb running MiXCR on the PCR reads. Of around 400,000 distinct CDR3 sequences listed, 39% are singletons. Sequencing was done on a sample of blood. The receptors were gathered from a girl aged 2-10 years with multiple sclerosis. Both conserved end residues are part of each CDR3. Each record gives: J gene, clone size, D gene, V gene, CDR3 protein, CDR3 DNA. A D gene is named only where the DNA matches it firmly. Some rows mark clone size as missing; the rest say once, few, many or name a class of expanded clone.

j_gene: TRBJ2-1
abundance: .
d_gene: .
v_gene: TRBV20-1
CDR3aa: CRGGRGVASYNEQFF
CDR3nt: TGCAGGGGGGGTCGGGGAGTTGCCTCCTACAATGAGCAGTTCTTC

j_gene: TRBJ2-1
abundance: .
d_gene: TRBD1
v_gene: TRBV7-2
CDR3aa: CASSLEGTALYNEQFF
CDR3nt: TGTGCCAGCAGTTTGGAAGGGACAGCCCTCTACAATGAGCAGTTCTTC

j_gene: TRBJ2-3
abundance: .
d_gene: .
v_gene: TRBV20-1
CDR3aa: CSVKSMAQYF
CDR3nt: TGCAGTGTTAAGTCGATGGCGCAGTATTTT

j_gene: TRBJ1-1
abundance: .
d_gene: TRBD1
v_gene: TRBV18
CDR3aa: CASSLIGTGVTEAFF
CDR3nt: TGTGCCAGCTCACTCATAGGGACAGGGGTCACTGAAGCTTTCTTT

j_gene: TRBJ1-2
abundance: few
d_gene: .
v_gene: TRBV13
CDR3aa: CASSLLQGNYGYTF
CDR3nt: TGTGCCAGCAGCCTATTACAAGGAAACTATGGCTACACCTTC

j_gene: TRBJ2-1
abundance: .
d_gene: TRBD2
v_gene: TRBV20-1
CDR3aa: CSARRLAGGLYNEQFF
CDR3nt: TGCAGTGCTAGAAGACTAGCGGGGGGACTTTACAATGAGCAGTTCTTC

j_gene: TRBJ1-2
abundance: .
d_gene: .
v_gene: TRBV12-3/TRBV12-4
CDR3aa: CASSYRVEGYGYTF
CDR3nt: TGTGCCAGCAGTTATAGGGTAGAGGGCTATGGCTACACCTTC

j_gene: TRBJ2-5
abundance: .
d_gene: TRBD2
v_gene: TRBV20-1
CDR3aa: CSVPSGGSNLQETQYF
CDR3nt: TGCAGTGTTCCTAGCGGGGGGTCCAATCTCCAAGAGACCCAGTACTTC

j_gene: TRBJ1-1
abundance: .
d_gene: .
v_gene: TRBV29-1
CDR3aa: CSVGSPFFAGTEAFF
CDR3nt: TGCAGCGTCGGCTCCCCCTTTTTCGCGGGCACTGAAGCTTTCTTT

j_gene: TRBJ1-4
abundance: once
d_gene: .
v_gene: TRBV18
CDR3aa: CASSLQSVTNEKLFF
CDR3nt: TGTGCCAGCTCACTACAGAGCGTAACTAATGAAAAACTGTTTTTT

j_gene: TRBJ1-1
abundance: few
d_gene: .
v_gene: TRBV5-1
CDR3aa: CASSLVVSGEAFF
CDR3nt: TGCGCCAGCAGCTTGGTTGTGTCAGGAGAAGCTTTCTTT

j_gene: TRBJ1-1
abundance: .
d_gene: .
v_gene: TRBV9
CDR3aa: CASSVKDGNTEAFF
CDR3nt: TGTGCCAGCAGCGTTAAGGACGGGAACACTGAAGCTTTCTTT

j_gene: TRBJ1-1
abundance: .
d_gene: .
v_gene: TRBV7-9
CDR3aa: CASSLVEELGTEAFF
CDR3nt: TGTGCCAGCAGCTTAGTTGAGGAGTTGGGCACTGAAGCTTTCTTT

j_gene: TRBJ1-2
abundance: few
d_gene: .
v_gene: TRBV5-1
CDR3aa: CASSFWGGALGYTF
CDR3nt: TGCGCCAGCAGCTTCTGGGGGGGCGCGTTGGGCTACACCTTC

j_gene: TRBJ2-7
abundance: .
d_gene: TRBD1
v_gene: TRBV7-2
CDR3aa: CASSRLQGSNYEQYF
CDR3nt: TGTGCCAGCAGCCGATTACAGGGGTCCAACTACGAGCAGTACTTC

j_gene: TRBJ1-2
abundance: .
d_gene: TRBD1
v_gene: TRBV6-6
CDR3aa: CASSPGGEYGYTF
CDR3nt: TGTGCCAGCAGTCCAGGGGGGGAGTATGGCTACACCTTC

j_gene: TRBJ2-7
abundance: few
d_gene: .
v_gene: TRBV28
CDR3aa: CASLNGAQDEQYF
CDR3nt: TGTGCCAGCCTCAATGGGGCTCAGGACGAGCAGTACTTC

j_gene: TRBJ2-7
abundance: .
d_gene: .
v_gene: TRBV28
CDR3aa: CASSSGTKYF
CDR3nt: TGTGCCAGCAGTTCGGGGACAAAGTACTTC

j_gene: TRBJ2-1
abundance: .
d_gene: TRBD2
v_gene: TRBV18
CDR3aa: CASSPPVIRGGNEQFF
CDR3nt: TGTGCCAGCTCACCACCGGTCATACGGGGGGGGAATGAGCAGTTCTTC

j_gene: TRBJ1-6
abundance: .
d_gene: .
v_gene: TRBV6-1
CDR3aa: CASMGSSYNSPLHF
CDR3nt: TGTGCCAGCATGGGCAGCTCCTATAATTCACCCCTCCACTTT

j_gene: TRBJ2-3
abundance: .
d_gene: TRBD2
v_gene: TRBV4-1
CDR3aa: CASSRKTSGGTLTDTQYF
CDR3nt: TGCGCCAGCAGCCGAAAGACTAGCGGGGGAACACTCACAGATACGCAGTATTTT

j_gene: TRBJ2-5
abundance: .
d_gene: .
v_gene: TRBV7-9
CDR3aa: CASSLMGRETQYF
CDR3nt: TGTGCCAGCAGCTTAATGGGCCGAGAGACCCAGTACTTC

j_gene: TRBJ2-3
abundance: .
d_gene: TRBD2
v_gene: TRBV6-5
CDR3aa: CASSYLFSSGGAYDTQYF
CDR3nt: TGTGCCAGCAGTTACCTTTTCTCTAGCGGGGGGGCGTACGATACGCAGTATTTT

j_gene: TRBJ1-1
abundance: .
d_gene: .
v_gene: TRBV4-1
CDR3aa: CASSQTAGTEAFF
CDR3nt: TGCGCCAGCAGCCAAACGGCGGGCACTGAAGCTTTCTTT

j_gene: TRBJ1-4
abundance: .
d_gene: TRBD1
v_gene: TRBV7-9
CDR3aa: CASAKQGARRELFF
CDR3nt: TGTGCCAGCGCAAAACAGGGGGCGCGAAGAGAACTGTTTTTT

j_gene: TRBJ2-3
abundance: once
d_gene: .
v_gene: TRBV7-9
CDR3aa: CASSMTADTQYF
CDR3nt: TGTGCCAGCAGCATGACAGCAGATACGCAGTATTTT

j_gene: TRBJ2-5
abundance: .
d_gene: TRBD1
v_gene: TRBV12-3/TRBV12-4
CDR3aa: CASSLLETGVFGEYF
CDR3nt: TGTGCCAGCAGTTTACTTGAGACAGGGGTATTTGGTGAGTACTTC

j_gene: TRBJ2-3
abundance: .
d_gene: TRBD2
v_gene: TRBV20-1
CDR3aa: CSARAISGRTYTDTQYF
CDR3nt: TGCAGTGCTAGAGCGATTAGCGGGAGGACATACACAGATACGCAGTATTTT

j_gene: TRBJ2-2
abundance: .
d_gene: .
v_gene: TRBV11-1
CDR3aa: CASSFYRPGAFRLSTGELFF
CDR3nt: TGTGCCAGCAGCTTTTATCGTCCGGGTGCATTCCGCTTGAGCACCGGGGAGCTGTTTTTT

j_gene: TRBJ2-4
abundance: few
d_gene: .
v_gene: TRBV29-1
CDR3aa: CSVAFPPRTEKNIQYF
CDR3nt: TGCAGCGTTGCGTTCCCCCCCCGGACAGAAAAAAACATTCAGTACTTC

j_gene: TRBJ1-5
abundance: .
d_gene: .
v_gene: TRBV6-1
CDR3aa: CASSVRDIYSNQPQHF
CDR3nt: TGTGCCAGCAGTGTCCGGGACATATATAGCAATCAGCCCCAGCATTTT

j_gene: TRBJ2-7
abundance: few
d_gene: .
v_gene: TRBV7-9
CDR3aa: CAPLPLSEQYF
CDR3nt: TGTGCCCCCCTCCCCCTCTCCGAGCAGTACTTC

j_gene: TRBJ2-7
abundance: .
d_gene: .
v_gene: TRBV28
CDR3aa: CACSSAKYEQYF
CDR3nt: TGTGCCTGCAGTTCGGCTAAATACGAGCAGTACTTC

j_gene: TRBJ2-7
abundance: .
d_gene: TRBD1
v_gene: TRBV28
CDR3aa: CASSIGSGTGSYEQYF
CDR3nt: TGTGCCAGCAGTATAGGATCCGGGACAGGGTCCTACGAGCAGTACTTC

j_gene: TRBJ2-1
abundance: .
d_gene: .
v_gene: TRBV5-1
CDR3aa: CASSLASDTEQFF
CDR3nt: TGCGCCAGCAGCTTGGCTAGCGATACTGAGCAGTTCTTC

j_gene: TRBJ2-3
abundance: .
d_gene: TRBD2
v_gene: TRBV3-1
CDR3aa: CASSHRLAGDSDTQYF
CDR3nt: TGTGCCAGCAGCCATCGACTAGCGGGGGATTCAGATACGCAGTATTTT

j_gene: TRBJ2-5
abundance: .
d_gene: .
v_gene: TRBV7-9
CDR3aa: CASSLVDTRQETQYF
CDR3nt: TGTGCCAGCAGCTTAGTGGACACCCGTCAAGAGACCCAGTACTTC

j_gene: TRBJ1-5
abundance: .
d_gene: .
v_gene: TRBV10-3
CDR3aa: CAISESGAYGQPQHF
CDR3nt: TGTGCCATCAGTGAATCAGGGGCGTATGGTCAGCCCCAGCATTTT

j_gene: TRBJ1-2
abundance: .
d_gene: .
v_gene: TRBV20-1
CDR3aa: CSAIMQHGYTF
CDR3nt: TGCAGTGCTATTATGCAGCATGGCTACACCTTC

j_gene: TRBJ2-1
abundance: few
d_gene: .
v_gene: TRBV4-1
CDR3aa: CASSQDWSQGKRYNEQFF
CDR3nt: TGCGCCAGCAGCCAAGATTGGAGTCAGGGGAAGAGGTACAATGAGCAGTTCTTC

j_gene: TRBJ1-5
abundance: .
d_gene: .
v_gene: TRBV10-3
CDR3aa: CAIRGASGPQHF
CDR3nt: TGTGCCATCAGGGGAGCCTCGGGGCCCCAGCATTTT

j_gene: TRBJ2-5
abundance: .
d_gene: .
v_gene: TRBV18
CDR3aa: CASSPLGGFDQETQYF
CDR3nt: TGTGCCAGCTCACCATTGGGGGGTTTCGACCAAGAGACCCAGTACTTC

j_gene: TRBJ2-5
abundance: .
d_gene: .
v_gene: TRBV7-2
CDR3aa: CASSSGVPPQETQYF
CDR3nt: TGTGCCAGCAGCTCTGGGGTCCCCCCTCAAGAGACCCAGTACTTC

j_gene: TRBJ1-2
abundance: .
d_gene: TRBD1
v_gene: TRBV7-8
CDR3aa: CASSRSGQGARGYTF
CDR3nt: TGTGCCAGCAGCCGTTCTGGACAGGGGGCTAGAGGCTACACCTTC

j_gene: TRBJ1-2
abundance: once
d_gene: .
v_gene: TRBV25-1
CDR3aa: CASSAPGAQGHGYTF
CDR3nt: TGTGCCAGCAGTGCCCCCGGAGCGCAGGGGCACGGCTACACCTTC

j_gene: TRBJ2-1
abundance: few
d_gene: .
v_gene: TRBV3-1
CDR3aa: CASSQIYNEQFF
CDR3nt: TGTGCCAGCAGCCAAATCTACAATGAGCAGTTCTTC

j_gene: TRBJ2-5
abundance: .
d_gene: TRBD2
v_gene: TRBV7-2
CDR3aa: CASSLGLAGGRETQYF
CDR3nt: TGTGCCAGCAGCCTCGGACTAGCGGGAGGGAGGGAGACCCAGTACTTC

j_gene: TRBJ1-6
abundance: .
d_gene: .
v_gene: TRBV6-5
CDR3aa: CASRNRTLGVVSPLHF
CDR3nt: TGTGCCAGCAGAAATAGGACATTGGGAGTGGTTTCACCCCTCCACTTT

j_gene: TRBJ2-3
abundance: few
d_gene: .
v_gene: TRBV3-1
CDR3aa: CASRGQTGDTQYF
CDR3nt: TGTGCCAGCAGGGGTCAGACAGGAGATACGCAGTATTTT

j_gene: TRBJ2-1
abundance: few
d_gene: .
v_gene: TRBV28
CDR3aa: CASSLGLSFNEQFF
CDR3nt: TGTGCCAGCAGTTTAGGCTTATCCTTCAATGAGCAGTTCTTC

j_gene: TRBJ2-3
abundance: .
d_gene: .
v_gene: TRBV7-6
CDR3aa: CASSLKRTDTQYF
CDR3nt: TGTGCCAGCAGCTTAAAGAGGACAGATACGCAGTATTTT

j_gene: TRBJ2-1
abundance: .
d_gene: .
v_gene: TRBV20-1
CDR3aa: CSARLPNNEQFF
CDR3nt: TGCAGTGCTAGGTTACCAAACAATGAGCAGTTCTTC

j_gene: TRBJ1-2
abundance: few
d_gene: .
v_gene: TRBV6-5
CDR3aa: CASSYSINGGAYGYTF
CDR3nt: TGTGCCAGCAGTTACTCGATAAACGGGGGGGCCTATGGCTACACCTTC

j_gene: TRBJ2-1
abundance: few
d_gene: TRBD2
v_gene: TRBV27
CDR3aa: CASSSAGLENEQFF
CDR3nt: TGTGCCAGCAGTTCCGCGGGACTAGAGAATGAGCAGTTCTTC

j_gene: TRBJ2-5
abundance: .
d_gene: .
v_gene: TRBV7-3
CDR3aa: CASSLTPGEEQYF
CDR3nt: TGTGCTAGCAGCTTAACTCCAGGGGAGGAGCAGTACTTC

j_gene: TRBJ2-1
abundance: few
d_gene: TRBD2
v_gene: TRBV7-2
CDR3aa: CASSPIGTSENEQFF
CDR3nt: TGTGCCAGCAGCCCTATCGGGACTAGCGAAAATGAGCAGTTCTTC

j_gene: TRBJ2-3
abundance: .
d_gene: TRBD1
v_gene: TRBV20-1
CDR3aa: CSALQGATDTQYF
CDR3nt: TGCAGTGCTTTACAGGGGGCGACAGATACGCAGTATTTT

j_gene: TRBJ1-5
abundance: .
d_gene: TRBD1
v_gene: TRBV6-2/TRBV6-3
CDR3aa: CASSYLWTGKVKSQHF
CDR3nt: TGTGCCAGCAGTTACCTCTGGACAGGGAAAGTTAAGTCCCAGCATTTT